Sequencing of this T cell receptor (beta chain) was carried out in a study of T cell repertoires in cytomegalovirus infection. On the study more broadly: Public signatures in TCR beta pointed to CMV infection and matching HLA type. Findings and limits, study-wide: There were HLA-C-restricted CMV-specific TCR beta clonotypes dominating the ex vivo response.

TCRdb redid the calling of the reads with MiXCR, one entry per CDR3 protein. The profile covers approximately 240,000 distinct CDR3 sequences, with 9% to 15% appearing a single time and 1.6% taken by the ten largest. Germline V lookup: CDR1 SNHLY, CDR2 FYNNEI. The CDR3 is made up of 14 amino acids. Trimming stripped 4 bases from V and 4 bases from J, with 12 bases between. Of note for this clonotype: What it binds is unknown.

The origin of this receptor is a human donor in good health (CMV status not recorded). Some clones in this sample may be carry-over from other donors' samples. V gene TRBV2 combines with J gene TRBJ2-3, with D possibly TRBD2 on 7 matching bases. The source material was PBMCs. This CDR3 reads CASSVGRGADTQYF. CDR3 DNA: TGTGCCAGCAGTGTGGGGAGGGGGGCAGATACGCAGTATTTT.